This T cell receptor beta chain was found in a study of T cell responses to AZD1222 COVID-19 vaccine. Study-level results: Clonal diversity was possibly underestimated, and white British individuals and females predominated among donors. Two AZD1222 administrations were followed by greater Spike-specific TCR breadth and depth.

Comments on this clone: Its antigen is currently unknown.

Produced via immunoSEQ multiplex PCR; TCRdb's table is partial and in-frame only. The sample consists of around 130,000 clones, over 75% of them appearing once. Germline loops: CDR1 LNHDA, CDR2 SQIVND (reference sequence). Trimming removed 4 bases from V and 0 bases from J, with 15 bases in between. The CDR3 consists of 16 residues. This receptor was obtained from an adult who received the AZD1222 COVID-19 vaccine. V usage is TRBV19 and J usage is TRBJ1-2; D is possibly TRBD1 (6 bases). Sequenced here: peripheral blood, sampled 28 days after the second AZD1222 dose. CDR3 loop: CASSTLQGPPNYGYTF. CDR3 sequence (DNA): TGTGCCAGTAGTACCCTACAGGGCCCCCCTAACTATGGCTACACCTTC.